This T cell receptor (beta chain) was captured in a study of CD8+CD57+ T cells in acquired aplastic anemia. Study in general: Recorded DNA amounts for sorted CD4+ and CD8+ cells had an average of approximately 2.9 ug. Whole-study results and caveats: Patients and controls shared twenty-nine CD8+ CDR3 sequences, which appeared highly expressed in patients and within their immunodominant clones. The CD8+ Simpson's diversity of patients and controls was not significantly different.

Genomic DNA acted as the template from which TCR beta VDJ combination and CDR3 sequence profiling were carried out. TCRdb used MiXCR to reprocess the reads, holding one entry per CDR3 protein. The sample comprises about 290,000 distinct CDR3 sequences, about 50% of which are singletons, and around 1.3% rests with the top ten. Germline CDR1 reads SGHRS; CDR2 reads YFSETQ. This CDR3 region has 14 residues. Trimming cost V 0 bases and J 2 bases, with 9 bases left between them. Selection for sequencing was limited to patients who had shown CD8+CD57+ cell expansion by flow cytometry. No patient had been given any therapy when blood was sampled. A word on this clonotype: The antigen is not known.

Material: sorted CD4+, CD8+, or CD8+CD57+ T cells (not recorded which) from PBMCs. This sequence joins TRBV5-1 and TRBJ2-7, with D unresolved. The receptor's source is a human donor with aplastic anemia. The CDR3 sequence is CASSLVGFPYEQYF. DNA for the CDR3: TGCGCCAGCAGCTTGGTCGGGTTTCCCTACGAGCAGTACTTC. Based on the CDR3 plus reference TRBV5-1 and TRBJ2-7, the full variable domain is KAGVTQTPRYLIKTRGQQVTLSCSPISGHRSVSWYQQTPGQGLQFLFEYFSETQRNKGNFPGRFSGRQFSNSRSEMNVSTLELGDSALYLCASSLVGFPYEQYFGPGTRLTVT.